The clone carrying this T cell receptor (beta chain) was seen many times. These data belong to a study of T cells in Graves' hyperthyroidism and ophthalmopathy. The CDR3 has 15 residues. V was pared by 4 bases and J by 7 bases, with 13 bases of the junction left unmatched. The germline V gene has CDR1 SGHRS and CDR2 YFSETQ. TCR beta CDR3 regions were amplified from RNA transcripts. The HTBI set primed first-round TCR CDR3 RT-PCR. MiXCR, run by TCRdb on the multiplex PCR reads, gives a single entry per CDR3 protein. This sample has hundreds of thousands of distinct CDR3 sequences, with approximately 13% found just once.

The sequence derives from a woman in her thirties with Graves' hyperthyroidism. This chain joins TRBV5-1 and TRBJ2-7, with 8 bases fitting TRBD1. Sequencing was carried out using blood. This chain's CDR3 is CASSLADRANREQYF. For the CDR3, the DNA is TGCGCCAGCAGCCTGGCGGACAGGGCCAATCGGGAGCAGTACTTC.